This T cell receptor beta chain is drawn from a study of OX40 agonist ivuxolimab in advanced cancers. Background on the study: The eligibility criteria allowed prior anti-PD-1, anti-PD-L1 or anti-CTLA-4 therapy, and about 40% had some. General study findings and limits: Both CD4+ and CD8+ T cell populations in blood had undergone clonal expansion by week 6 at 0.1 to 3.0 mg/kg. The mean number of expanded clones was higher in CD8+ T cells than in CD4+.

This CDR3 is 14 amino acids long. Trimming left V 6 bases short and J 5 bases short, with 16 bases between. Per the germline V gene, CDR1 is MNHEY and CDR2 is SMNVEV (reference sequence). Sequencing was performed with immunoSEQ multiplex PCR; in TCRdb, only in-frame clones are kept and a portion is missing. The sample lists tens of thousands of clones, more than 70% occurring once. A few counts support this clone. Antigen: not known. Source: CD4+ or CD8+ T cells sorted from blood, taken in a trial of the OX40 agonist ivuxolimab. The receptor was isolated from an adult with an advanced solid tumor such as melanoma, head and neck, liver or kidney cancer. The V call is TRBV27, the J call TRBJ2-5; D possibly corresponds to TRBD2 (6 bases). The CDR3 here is CASRLGGNTETQYF. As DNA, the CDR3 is TGTGCCAGCAGATTGGGCGGGAATACGGAGACCCAGTACTTC.